These 30 T cell receptor beta chains came from one sample sequenced in a study of T cells in Graves' hyperthyroidism and ophthalmopathy. Researchers amplified the TCR beta CDR3 regions from RNA transcripts. A set of HTBI primers served as the primers for a first-round RT-PCR of the TCR CDR3. TCRdb re-called the multiplex PCR reads with MiXCR, one entry per CDR3 protein. The sample records 640,000 or so distinct CDR3 sequences, about 14% being singletons. Input material: blood. The receptors come from a woman under 30 with Graves' ophthalmopathy.

This clonotype was detected a few times. V and J are TRBV9 and TRBJ2-7; D is ambiguous. Germline CDR1 is SGDLS and CDR2 is YYNGEE. Trimming removed 4 bases at V and 0 bases at J, with 11 bases between. The CDR3 spans 14 residues. The CDR3, as DNA: TGTGCCAGCAGCTCAGAGGCCCTCTCCTACGAGCAGTACTTC. As protein: CASSSEALSYEQYF. The variable domain in full, with the rest retrieved from reference TRBV9 and TRBJ2-7, is DSGVTQTPKHLITATGQRVTLRCSPRSGDLSVYWYQQSLDQGLQFLIQYYNGEERAKGNILERFSAQQFPDLHSELNLSSLELGDSALYFCASSSEALSYEQYFGPGTRLTVT.

There are many counts of this clonotype. The rearrangement joins TRBV6-2 or TRBV6-3 to TRBJ1-1, with a weak D call TRBD1 (6 bases). The CDR3 contains 14 residues. The germline V and J ends were trimmed by 0 bases and 5 bases, with 10 bases remaining between them. Germline loops: CDR1 MNHEY, CDR2 SVGEGT. The CDR3 spells CASSYSDRETEAFF. For the CDR3, the DNA is TGTGCCAGCAGTTACTCGGACAGAGAGACTGAAGCTTTCTTT.

This clonotype showed up many times. The J gene is TRBJ2-5, the V gene TRBV20-1; TRBD2 matches at 9 bases. Germline values: CDR1 DFQATT, CDR2 SNEGSKA (reference sequence). V lost 5 bases to trimming and J lost 5 bases; unmatched junction nucleotides: 3. This CDR3 is 12 amino acids long. Here the CDR3 DNA reads TGCAGTGCTTTAGCGGGAGACGAGACCCAGTACTTC. It specifies CSALAGDETQYF.

Only a few counts were recorded for this clonotype. The chain has TRBV24-1 and TRBJ1-2; 7 positions match TRBD1. This CDR3 contains 16 residues. Germline V gives CDR1 KGHDR, CDR2 SFDVKD. V gave up 2 bases and J gave up 5 bases; unmatched junction bases: 10. CDR3: CATSDSDREGGYGYTF. In DNA, the CDR3 is TGTGCCACCAGTGATTCAGACAGGGAGGGCGGATATGGCTACACCTTC.

This clonotype was detected many times. This sequence joins TRBV28 and TRBJ1-5, with D possibly being TRBD1 (5 bases). Per the germline V gene, CDR1 is MDHEN and CDR2 is SYDVKM. The CDR3 consists of 13 residues. Deletions cut 4 bases from V and 4 bases from J, with 8 bases between. The CDR3 sequence is CASSSGWNQPQHF. The CDR3 nucleotides are TGTGCCAGCAGTTCAGGGTGGAATCAGCCCCAGCATTTT.

This clonotype occurred many times. This rearrangement joins TRBV3-1 to TRBJ2-5; D perhaps matches TRBD1 (6 bases). With 1 base removed from V and 5 bases from J, the gap between germline ends came to 17 bases. The CDR3 consists of 16 residues. In germline, CDR1 is LGHDT, CDR2 YNNKEL (reference sequence). CDR3 amino acids: CASSQGGPGLGETQYF. In nucleotides, the CDR3 is TGTGCCAGCAGCCAAGGGGGGCCTGGACTTGGGGAGACCCAGTACTTC.

This clonotype was seen ten or more times. The chain employs TRBV7-2 and TRBJ1-5; D gene ambiguous. There are 14 residues in the CDR3. Germline lookup yields CDR1 SGHTA and CDR2 FQGNSA. Trimming shortened V by 1 base and J by 3 bases, and 7 bases separated the two germline ends. The CDR3 DNA is TGTGCCAGCAGCTTAGATTCCAACAATCAGCCCCAGCATTTT. Protein product: CASSLDSNNQPQHF.

This clonotype was picked up many times. V and J are TRBV5-1 and TRBJ2-3, with 10 bases matching TRBD2. CDR1 is SGHRS, CDR2 YFSETQ, per germline. V shed 4 bases and J 0 bases; nucleotides not matched to a gene: 14. This CDR3 is 19 amino acids long. This chain's CDR3 is CASSPAPPGLADSTDTQYF. The CDR3 nucleotides are TGCGCCAGCAGCCCGGCACCCCCCGGACTAGCGGATAGCACAGATACGCAGTATTTT.

This clonotype appeared many times. V gene TRBV5-1 combines with J gene TRBJ2-1; 8 bases agree with TRBD2. V gave up 4 bases and J gave up 4 bases; unmatched junction bases: 4. Germline CDR1 SGHRS, CDR2 YFSETQ. CDR3 size: 14 residues. The CDR3 is CASSVTSGYNEQFF. The CDR3 nucleotides are TGCGCCAGCAGCGTAACTAGCGGTTACAATGAGCAGTTCTTC.

This chain joins TRBV5-1 and TRBJ2-1; 8 bases map to TRBD1. The end of the DNA is better explained by TRBJ2-7, so the J call may be wrong. The CDR3 is 15 amino acids. CDR1 SGHRS and CDR2 YFSETQ come from the germline V gene. This CDR3 reads CASSPWDRITNEQYF. The DNA for the CDR3 is TGCGCCAGCAGCCCCTGGGACAGGATCACCAATGAGCAGTACTTC.

CDR3 nucleotide sequence: TGTGCCAGCAATGACCGGGACAGGCTCGGTGTTACGCAGTATTTT. This encodes CASNDRDRLGVTQYF. The V gene is TRBV28, the J gene TRBJ2-3, with 8 bases fitting TRBD1. The CDR3 has 15 residues. Germline V lookup: CDR1 MDHEN, CDR2 SYDVKM. V shed 7 bases, J shed 8 bases, and the junction held 14 bases outside the gene matches. Together with reference TRBV28 and TRBJ2-3, the CDR3 gives the full variable domain: DVKVTQSSRYLVKRTGEKVFLECVQDMDHENMFWYRQDPGLGLRLIYFSYDVKMKEKGDIPEGYSVSREKKERFSLILESASTNQTSMYLCASNDRDRLGVTQYFGPGTRLTVL.

This clonotype was counted between two and nine times. This CDR3 reads CASSHSHQAKGPYEQYF. The CDR3 region has the DNA TGCGCCAGCAGCCACAGCCACCAGGCTAAGGGCCCCTACGAGCAGTACTTC. The chain employs TRBV4-3 and TRBJ2-7; unclear D gene. V was clipped by 3 bases and J by 2 bases, with 20 bases between them. From germline, CDR1 is LGHNA and CDR2 YSLEER. CDR3 length: 17 amino acids.

In this sample, this clonotype turned up many times. The chain carries TRBV11-1 and TRBJ2-1, with D perhaps matching TRBD2 (6 bases). From germline, CDR1 is SGHAT and CDR2 FQDESV (reference sequence). V dropped 1 base and J dropped 8 bases, with 15 bases sitting between them. The CDR3 length is 15 residues. For the CDR3, the DNA is TGTGCCAGCAGCTTAGGGACGGGAGCGATCGATGAGCAGTTCTTC. This sequence encodes CASSLGTGAIDEQFF.

In its sample, this clonotype was seen many times. The chain carries TRBV7-3 and TRBJ1-1; the D gene is possibly TRBD1 (5 bases). The V gene's germline CDR1 is SGHTA and CDR2 FQGTGA. The CDR3 covers 13 residues. Trimming pared 3 bases from V and 8 bases from J, leaving 13 bases between. CDR3 in amino acids: CASSFGGGHEAFF. CDR3 nucleotide sequence: TGTGCCAGCAGCTTTGGGGGAGGACACGAAGCTTTCTTT.

This clonotype was seen repeatedly, ten times or more. The V gene is TRBV27, the J gene TRBJ2-7, with D perhaps being TRBD1 or TRBD2 (5 bases each). CDR1 is MNHEY and CDR2 is SMNVEV in the germline V gene (reference sequence). The CDR3 length is 12 residues. The V gene lost 5 bases and the J gene lost 3 bases, with 8 bases spanning the gap. This chain's CDR3 is CASSGTFYEQYF. The CDR3, as DNA: TGTGCCAGCAGTGGGACCTTCTACGAGCAGTACTTC.

This rearrangement joins TRBV7-9 to TRBJ1-2, with D uncertain. CDR3 length equals 12 residues. Trimming left V 1 base short and J 9 bases short, with 9 bases between. The germline gives CDR1 SEHNR, CDR2 FQNEAQ (reference sequence). CDR3 nucleotide sequence: TGTGCCAGCAGCTTAGGGATCGGGAGCTACACCTTC. Encoded protein: CASSLGIGSYTF.

This rearrangement joins TRBV4-3 to TRBJ2-6; no firm D call. From germline, CDR1 is LGHNA and CDR2 YSLEER. V was trimmed by 0 bases and J by 3 bases, leaving 9 bases between them. CDR3 length: 16 amino acids. This CDR3 is CASSQDWGIGANVLTF. DNA for the CDR3: TGCGCCAGCAGCCAAGACTGGGGTATTGGGGCCAACGTCCTGACTTTC.

This clonotype has at least ten counts. J is TRBJ1-1 and V is TRBV7-9; D not certain. Germline CDR1 SEHNR, CDR2 FQNEAQ (reference sequence). Trimming removed 5 bases at V and 1 base at J, with 11 bases between. The CDR3 extends over 14 amino acids. The CDR3 DNA follows: TGTGCCAGCAGCCCTCCCCGACGGAACACTGAAGCTTTCTTT. Its protein product is CASSPPRRNTEAFF.

This clonotype was counted ten times or more. The CDR3 region is CASSGLAGRSYEQYF. Here the CDR3 DNA reads TGTGCCAGCAGCGGACTAGCGGGTCGCTCCTACGAGCAGTACTTC. This sequence joins TRBV6-1 and TRBJ2-7, with 11 bases fitting TRBD2. V lost 6 bases to trimming and J lost 0 bases; unmatched junction nucleotides: 4. This CDR3 has 15 residues. Per the germline V gene, CDR1 is MNHNS and CDR2 is SASEGT.

In this sample, this clonotype turned up many times. The chain uses TRBV11-3 and TRBJ1-2, with 10 bases lining up with TRBD1. The ends lost 4 bases at V and 8 bases at J; junction bases unmatched: 10. CDR3 length: 15 amino acids. The germline V gene has CDR1 SGHNT and CDR2 YENEEA. The CDR3 is CASSSVRDRGEGYTF. The CDR3 DNA reads as TGTGCCAGCAGCTCAGTCCGGGACAGGGGAGAGGGCTACACCTTC.

In its sample, this clonotype was seen many times. The chain uses TRBV24-1 and TRBJ1-1, with 7 bases identical to TRBD1. Unmatched junction bases numbered 8, after V lost 7 bases and J lost 4 bases. The CDR3 length is 14 residues. Germline V CDR1 and CDR2: KGHDR, SFDVKD. The CDR3 loop is CATRDRPRITEAFF. The CDR3, as DNA: TGTGCCACCAGGGACAGGCCGAGAATCACTGAAGCTTTCTTT.

The chain employs TRBV11-2 and TRBJ2-7; no definite D call. There are 14 residues in the CDR3. Germline-derived CDR1 and CDR2 are SGHAT and FQNNGV. V shed 4 bases and J shed 6 bases, with 16 bases lying between them. CDR3 amino acids: CASSSLKAFSEQYF. The CDR3 coding sequence is TGTGCCAGCAGCTCGCTAAAGGCCTTCTCCGAGCAGTACTTC.

This clonotype has only one observation. The chain employs TRBV7-2 and TRBJ2-1, with 9 bases aligning to TRBD1. Germline assignment: CDR1 SGHTA and CDR2 FQGNSA. The CDR3 length is 11 residues. The J segment lost 16 bases and the V segment lost 2 bases, leaving 3 bases of the junction unmatched. The CDR3: CASSLWDRDFF. The CDR3 coding sequence is TGTGCCAGCAGCTTATGGGACAGGGATTTCTTC.

Only a few counts were recorded for this clonotype. CDR3 sequence (DNA): TGTGCCAGCAGCCCTTGGGACAGGGAGAACACCGGGGAGCTGTTTTTT. It yields the protein CASSPWDRENTGELFF. The chain combines TRBV6-2 or TRBV6-3 with TRBJ2-2; 9 nucleotides match TRBD1. This CDR3 is 16 amino acids long. Germline trimming cut 6 bases from V and 1 base from J; bases unmatched to any gene: 6. CDR1 is MNHEY, CDR2 SVGEGT, per germline.

This clonotype was picked up many times. This chain joins TRBV7-9 and TRBJ2-5, with D unresolved. This CDR3 has 10 residues. Germline CDR1 SEHNR, CDR2 FQNEAQ (reference sequence). V shed 8 bases and J shed 6 bases, with 7 bases lying between them. The CDR3 sequence: CASESQTQYF. The DNA of the CDR3 is TGTGCCAGCGAATCGCAGACCCAGTACTTC.

This clonotype was found a few times. The gene calls are TRBV5-1 and TRBJ2-2; D is ambiguous. The CDR3 has 12 residues. The germline V gene has CDR1 SGHRS and CDR2 YFSETQ. V lost 4 bases and J lost 7, with 8 bases in between. CDR3 sequence (DNA): TGCGCCAGCAGCGAAGGGAACGGGGAGCTGTTTTTT. It specifies CASSEGNGELFF.

At least ten counts were recorded for this clonotype. This chain links TRBV28 with TRBJ1-4; no definite D call. The CDR3 sequence is 15 residues long. CDR1 is MDHEN, CDR2 SYDVKM, per germline. V lost 5 bases, J lost 3 bases, and 13 bases lay in between. In nucleotides, the CDR3 is TGTGCCAGCAGTCCCCTACATGGGGCTAATGAAAAACTGTTTTTT. Translation gives CASSPLHGANEKLFF.

At least ten counts were recorded for this clonotype. The CDR3 region has the DNA TGCAGTGCTAGAGTGGACAGGGTAGCCACGCCGGGTGTGCGTGAGCAGTTCTTC. Encoded protein: CSARVDRVATPGVREQFF. The V call is TRBV20-1, the J call TRBJ2-1; 8 bases line up with TRBD1. Unmatched junction bases numbered 20, after V lost 1 base and J lost 9 bases. This CDR3 has 18 residues. The germline gives CDR1 DFQATT, CDR2 SNEGSKA (reference sequence).

This clonotype was detected ten times or more. This chain connects TRBV7-9 to TRBJ1-2; no firm D call. The germline V and J ends were trimmed by 1 base and 5 bases, with 11 bases remaining between them. The CDR3 is 14 residues long. CDR1 SEHNR and CDR2 FQNEAQ come from the germline V gene (reference sequence). The CDR3, as DNA: TGTGCCAGCAGCTTAGTCGAGAACACATATGGCTACACCTTC. Its translation is CASSLVENTYGYTF.

This clonotype was seen only a few times. V usage is TRBV24-1 and J usage is TRBJ1-2, with TRBD1 as a possible D gene (5 bases). The germline V gene encodes CDR1 KGHDR and CDR2 SFDVKD. V lost 4 bases to trimming and J lost 2 bases, with 10 bases between them. This CDR3 contains 14 residues. CDR3 sequence reads: CATSDPRGNYGYTF. In DNA, the CDR3 is TGTGCCACCAGTGACCCCCGGGGGAACTATGGCTACACCTTC.